The rows below give T cell receptor beta chains drawn from one sample of a study of cytomegalovirus exposure and HLA in healthy donors. Data came from immunoSEQ multiplex PCR; TCRdb stores just in-frame clones and leaves some out. The data contain more than 95,000 clones, around 79% of them seen just once; the ten biggest clones take up roughly 5.9%. The sequencing sample was made of PBMCs. These receptors all stem from a man aged 60 to 75 in good health and CMV-seropositive. The CDR3 runs from the conserved cysteine through the conserved F or W. The D gene is left open where the match is weak. Clone size appears in some rows only: once, few, many, or a class for an expanded clone.

D	V	size	J	DNA	CDR3
TRBD2	TRBV5-4	-	TRBJ2-5	TGTGCCAGCAGCCAAGAGCGGGGGGGCCAAGAGACCCAGTACTTC	CASSQERGGQETQYF
-	TRBV7-8	-	TRBJ2-1	TGTGCCAGCAGCGCCCTCGGTGAGCAGTTCTTC	CASSALGEQFF
-	TRBV7-9	-	TRBJ2-2	TGTGCCAGCAGCCCTCTCGCCCTCGCGCCCGGGGAGCTGTTTTTT	CASSPLALAPGELFF
TRBD2	TRBV5-1	-	TRBJ2-5	TGCGCCAGCAGCTTGGCAGAGACTAGCGGGTATGAGACCCAGTACTTC	CASSLAETSGYETQYF
TRBD1	TRBV6-1	-	TRBJ2-7	TGTGCCAGCTACGGGACAGACATGTCCTACGAGCAGTACTTC	CASYGTDMSYEQYF
-	TRBV5-1	-	TRBJ2-6	TGCGCCAGCAGCTGGGGCGGTGGAGCTCGAGCCTCTGGGGCCAACGTCCTGACTTTC	CASSWGGGARASGANVLTF
-	TRBV19	-	TRBJ2-2	TGTGCCAGTAGTATCCCGGGCAGGGGAACCGGGGAGCTGTTTTTT	CASSIPGRGTGELFF
-	TRBV2	-	TRBJ2-3	TGTGCCAGCGGTCAGGGCCTCCTCACAGATACGCAGTATTTT	CASGQGLLTDTQYF
-	TRBV9	-	TRBJ2-3	TGTGCCAGCAGCGTAGATATGTACATCACAGATACGCAGTATTTT	CASSVDMYITDTQYF
-	TRBV19	-	TRBJ1-2	TGTGCCAGTAGTAATTCGGACAGAAACAGTGGCTACACCTTC	CASSNSDRNSGYTF
TRBD1	TRBV28	-	TRBJ1-2	TGTGCCAGCATCTTGCAGGGGGATAAGGGCTACACCTTC	CASILQGDKGYTF
TRBD2	TRBV18	-	TRBJ2-1	TGTGCCAGCTCACCGCTAGCGGGGAGCCGCTACAATGAGCAGTTCTTC	CASSPLAGSRYNEQFF
TRBD2	TRBV11-3	-	TRBJ2-3	TGTGCCAGCAGCTTAGGGGCGGGGGGCGAGGATACGCAGTATTTT	CASSLGAGGEDTQYF
-	TRBV5-1	-	TRBJ1-2	TGCGCCAGCAGCTTGGCCACTTCGGACACCTATGGCTACACCTTC	CASSLATSDTYGYTF
TRBD2	TRBV6-1	-	TRBJ2-3	TGTGCCAGCAGTGCCTACGGGGGGGGCACAGATACGCAGTATTTT	CASSAYGGGTDTQYF
-	TRBV27	-	TRBJ2-7	TGTGCCAGCTTTACCAGGGGTCACTCGAGAGAGGAGCAGTACTTC	CASFTRGHSREEQYF
TRBD1	TRBV28	-	TRBJ1-1	TGTGCCAGCAGTTTATTGGGTACAGGGGGCGCGGGGACTGAAGCTTTCTTT	CASSLLGTGGAGTEAFF
-	TRBV7-9	-	TRBJ2-1	TGTGCCAGCAGTCCCGGACTAAGCTCCTACAATGAGCAGTTCTTC	CASSPGLSSYNEQFF
TRBD1	TRBV2	few	TRBJ1-2	TGTGCCAGCAGGGGACAGGGGGTCGGCTATGGCTACACCTTC	CASRGQGVGYGYTF
TRBD1	TRBV2	-	TRBJ2-6	TGTGCCAGCAGTTCCGGGACAGGGGTTCTGGGGGCCAACGTCCTGACTTTC	CASSSGTGVLGANVLTF
-	TRBV12-2	few	TRBJ1-1	TGTGCAAGTCGCTCCAGGTCAGCTTTCTTT	CASRSRSAFF
-	TRBV19	-	TRBJ2-2	TGTGCCAGTAGTATAGACCGCATAGGGGGCACCGGGGAGCTGTTTTTT	CASSIDRIGGTGELFF
TRBD2	TRBV5-1	-	TRBJ2-5	TGCGCCAGCAGCTTGATGAGCGGGGGGGCGGAGACCCAGTACTTC	CASSLMSGGAETQYF
-	TRBV6-1	-	TRBJ2-7	TGTGCCAGCCGACCCACACTCGCCGGGATAGCGTACTTC	CASRPTLAGIAYF
-	TRBV6-5	-	TRBJ2-7	TGTGCCAGCACCAAGGGACACCCCTCTTTCTACGAGCAGTACTTC	CASTKGHPSFYEQYF
-	TRBV4-2	-	TRBJ2-1	TGTGCCAGCAGCCCGTTGAGGGGAGGCTACAATGAGCAGTTCTTC	CASSPLRGGYNEQFF
TRBD2	TRBV9	-	TRBJ2-3	TGTGCCAGCAGCTCCAAGCCCCTAGCGGGGGGCACAGATACGCAGTATTTT	CASSSKPLAGGTDTQYF
-	TRBV6-6	-	TRBJ2-2	TGTGCCAGCAGTACAGAGAACACCGGGGAGCTGTTTTTT	CASSTENTGELFF
TRBD1	TRBV4-3	-	TRBJ2-1	TGCGCCAGCAGCCAAGATCGGGACAGGGTATACAATGAGCAGTTCTTC	CASSQDRDRVYNEQFF
-	TRBV6-5	-	TRBJ1-2	TGTGCCAGCAGTTCCCCCGACGGGGGAGCTAACTATGGCTACACCTTC	CASSSPDGGANYGYTF
TRBD2	TRBV19	once	TRBJ2-1	TGTGCCAGTAGTAACCTAAGCGGGGGGGCCCTCGATGAGCAGTTCTTC	CASSNLSGGALDEQFF
TRBD2	TRBV7-9	-	TRBJ2-2	TGTGCCAGCAGTTGGACTAGCGGGCGCATCGGGGAGCTGTTTTTT	CASSWTSGRIGELFF
-	TRBV5-1	-	TRBJ1-2	TGCGCCAGCAGTACCCAGGGCAACTATGGCTACACCTTC	CASSTQGNYGYTF
-	TRBV10-3	-	TRBJ2-2	TGTGCCATCAGTGAGTTCAGACAGGCTGGCGGGGAGCTGTTTTTT	CAISEFRQAGGELFF
-	TRBV27	-	TRBJ2-3	TGTGCCAGCAGTATGACAGACCTCAACCTCAATACGCAGTATTTT	CASSMTDLNLNTQYF
-	TRBV18	-	TRBJ2-7	TGTGCCAGCTCACCACGGGCAACCTACGAGCAGTACTTC	CASSPRATYEQYF
TRBD1	TRBV6-1	-	TRBJ2-7	TGTGCCAGCAACGCACTCGGGGGACAGGGATCCGAGCAGTACTTC	CASNALGGQGSEQYF
-	TRBV27	-	TRBJ2-7	TGTGCCAGCCCATTGAGATGGGCAGCTTCCTCCTACGAGCAGTACTTC	CASPLRWAASSYEQYF
-	TRBV27	few	TRBJ1-3	TGTGCCAGCAGTCCCGCCCCAGGGCGAGGAAACACCATATATTTT	CASSPAPGRGNTIYF
-	TRBV5-1	-	TRBJ2-1	TGCGCCAGCAGCTTCACAGACAGGTTCAATCGTTACAATGAGCAGTTCTTC	CASSFTDRFNRYNEQFF
TRBD1	TRBV7-2	-	TRBJ2-1	TGTGCCAGCAGTAGACAGGGTGAGGATGAGCAGTTCTTC	CASSRQGEDEQFF
TRBD1	TRBV5-6	few	TRBJ1-1	TGTGCCAGCAGACCAGGACAGGGGGGCACTGAAGCTTTCTTT	CASRPGQGGTEAFF
TRBD1	TRBV5-1	-	TRBJ1-1	TGCGCCAGCAGCTCGGGACAGTCGTTGAACGCTGAAGCTTCCTTT	CASSSGQSLNAEASF
TRBD1	TRBV7-6	few	TRBJ2-2	TGTGCCAGCAGCTCCGGGACAGGGGTTGTAACCGGGGAGCTGTTTTTT	CASSSGTGVVTGELFF
-	TRBV18	-	TRBJ2-2	TGTGCCAGCTCCACGTTGGGCAGCTCGAACACCGGGGAGCTGTTTTTT	CASSTLGSSNTGELFF
TRBD2	TRBV6-1	-	TRBJ2-3	TGTGCCAGCAGTGAACTAGCGGGGGGGCCAGATACGCAGTATTTT	CASSELAGGPDTQYF
TRBD1	TRBV27	-	TRBJ2-1	TGTGCCAGCAGCCACTTACCGGGACAGGGGTGGAATGAGCAGTTCTTC	CASSHLPGQGWNEQFF
TRBD1	TRBV18	once	TRBJ2-7	TGTGCCAACTCGCTAGCTGGACAGGGGGTTTACGAGCAGTACTTC	CANSLAGQGVYEQYF
-	TRBV6-6	medium-sized	TRBJ2-3	TGTGCCAGCAGTTACTCGTTCTTCACAGATACGCAGTATTTT	CASSYSFFTDTQYF
-	TRBV10-3	few	TRBJ1-6	TGTGCCATCAGAGAAGGGCAGGGTGATTCACCCCTCCACTTT	CAIREGQGDSPLHF